The rows below give T cell receptor beta chains drawn from one sample of a study of graft-versus-host responses after intestinal transplantation. Produced via immunoSEQ multiplex PCR; TCRdb's table is partial and in-frame only. The repertoire includes roughly 75,000 clones, 90% to 95% of them detected once, and over 0.095% sits in the top ten. Their specific antigens are unknown. Sample: unstimulated CD4+ T cells sorted from spleen or lymph node cells, taken before intestinal transplant. The receptors shown here come from a human donor who received an intestinal transplant. Both conserved end residues are part of each CDR3. The D gene is left open where the match is weak. Not every row has a clone size; where given, it reads once, few, many or a size class.

v_gene	d_gene	abundance	j_gene	CDR3nt	CDR3aa
TRBV29-1	.	.	TRBJ2-7	TGCAGCGTTGTCGACAGACTCTACGAGCAGTACTTC	CSVVDRLYEQYF
TRBV19	TRBD1	.	TRBJ1-6	TGTGCCAGTAGAGGGGGACAGGGGGCTAATTCACCCCTCCACTTT	CASRGGQGANSPLHF
TRBV7-2	TRBD1	few	TRBJ2-2	TGTGCCAGCAGCTCCCGGGACAGTTACACCGGGGAGCTGTTTTTT	CASSSRDSYTGELFF
TRBV18	.	few	TRBJ1-1	TGTGCCAGCTCACCCCAGAACACTGAAGCTTTCTTT	CASSPQNTEAFF
TRBV9	.	.	TRBJ2-3	TGTGCCAGCAGCGTAGGGAGCCTCGGCACAGATACGCAGTATTTT	CASSVGSLGTDTQYF
TRBV7-2	.	.	TRBJ1-1	TGTGCCAGCACCGCACCCAGGGGTAGATACACTGAAGCTTTCTTT	CASTAPRGRYTEAFF
TRBV5-5	.	.	TRBJ1-1	TGTGCCAGCAGCTTGGAGGTTTCACAGGCGGCTTTCTTT	CASSLEVSQAAFF
TRBV30	.	.	TRBJ2-2	TGTGCCTGGATGGCGGATAACACCGGGGAGCTGTTTTTT	CAWMADNTGELFF
TRBV30	TRBD2	.	TRBJ2-2	TGTGCCTGGAGTCCTAGCGGGGGCCCCACCGGGGAGCTGTTTTTT	CAWSPSGGPTGELFF
TRBV6-1	.	once	TRBJ2-7	TGTGCCAGCCAAGGGTCAAGGCAGGCGGGCGAGCAGTACTTC	CASQGSRQAGEQYF
TRBV30	TRBD1	once	TRBJ1-2	TGTGCCTGGAGGCCTAACAGGGGTAATGGCTACACCTTC	CAWRPNRGNGYTF
TRBV6-6	.	.	TRBJ2-5	TGTGCCAGCAGTTACTCGGGGGCCCAGGAGACCCAGTACTTC	CASSYSGAQETQYF
TRBV4-3	.	.	TRBJ1-1	TGCGCCAGCAGCCAAGTCCCGACAGTAGAAGCTTTCTTT	CASSQVPTVEAFF
TRBV1	.	.	TRBJ2-6	TGCACCAGCAGTGTCTGCAGTTTGTGCACAAGTCGGGCCAACGTCCTGACTTTC	CTSSVCSLCTSRANVLTF
TRBV10-3	.	.	TRBJ2-1	TGTGCCACGGGGGGGCAGGGGGCCTACAATGAGCAGTTCTTC	CATGGQGAYNEQFF
TRBV7-8	TRBD1	.	TRBJ2-7	TGTGCCAGCAGCCAACTGGGCCAGGGGGCAATCTACGAGCAGTACTTC	CASSQLGQGAIYEQYF
TRBV5-6	TRBD2	.	TRBJ2-3	TGTGCCAGCAGCAAACCGGGACTAGCGCAGTATTTT	CASSKPGLAQYF
TRBV4-3	.	.	TRBJ2-3	TGCGCCAGCAGCCAAGATCGTGCTCACTCCCCCACAGATACGCAGTATTTT	CASSQDRAHSPTDTQYF
TRBV11-3	.	.	TRBJ2-6	TGTGCCAGCAGCAAGAGGGAGAGCTCTGGGGCCAACGTCCTGACTTTC	CASSKRESSGANVLTF
TRBV7-2	TRBD2	.	TRBJ2-5	TGTGCCAGCAGCTCCACTAGCGGCCAAGAGACCCAGTACTTC	CASSSTSGQETQYF
TRBV5-1	.	.	TRBJ2-3	TGCGCCAGCAGCTTGCCAGGGGGGAGCACAGATACGCAGTATTTT	CASSLPGGSTDTQYF
TRBV6-5	.	.	TRBJ1-5	TGTGCCAGCAGTCCCCTTGGCAATCAGCCCCAGCATTTT	CASSPLGNQPQHF
TRBV19	.	.	TRBJ1-5	TGTGCCAGTAGTAACCAGGGAGGCGGCAATCAGCCCCAGCATTTT	CASSNQGGGNQPQHF
TRBV6-6	.	.	TRBJ1-1	TGTGCCAGCAGCGGAATACAGGGAAAGAACACTGAAGCTTTCTTT	CASSGIQGKNTEAFF
TRBV6-6	.	.	TRBJ2-2	TGTGCCAGCAGTTATACCGGTAACACCGGGGAGCTGTTTTTT	CASSYTGNTGELFF
TRBV5-1	.	.	TRBJ2-7	TGCGCCAGCAGCTTGGTAGCAGCAGACTACGAGCAGTACTTC	CASSLVAADYEQYF
TRBV11-3	.	.	TRBJ2-7	TGTGCCAGCAGCCAAAAAACAGAGCAGTACTTC	CASSQKTEQYF
TRBV7-8	TRBD1	once	TRBJ2-7	TGTGCCAGCAGCTTAAGGGACAGGGCCAGCGAGCAGTACTTC	CASSLRDRASEQYF
TRBV5-6	TRBD2	.	TRBJ2-7	TGTGCCAGCAGCAGCCTAGCGGGGGTCTCCTACGAGCAGTACTTC	CASSSLAGVSYEQYF
TRBV4-1	TRBD1	.	TRBJ1-2	TGCGCCAGCAGCCACCCTTCCCCGGGACAGGGCGGCTACACCTTC	CASSHPSPGQGGYTF
TRBV6-6	.	.	TRBJ1-5	TGTGCCAGCAGTTACGAGGGCGGGGGCAATCAGCCCCAGCATTTT	CASSYEGGGNQPQHF
TRBV7-9	TRBD1	.	TRBJ2-7	TGTGCCAGCAGCTTGATTGTGTCGTCAGGACAGGGTATTAAGCAGTACTTC	CASSLIVSSGQGIKQYF
TRBV10-2	.	once	TRBJ2-3	TGCGCCAGCAGGACTAGCAGGGGAGTAACAGATACGCAGTATTTT	CASRTSRGVTDTQYF
TRBV5-1	TRBD1	.	TRBJ2-6	TGCGCCAGCAGCTTTTTCGGGGACAGGGGGGCCAACGTCCTGACTTTC	CASSFFGDRGANVLTF
TRBV7-9	.	.	TRBJ1-3	TGTGCCAGCAGTTCCACAGGGACGAGAGGAAACACCATATATTTT	CASSSTGTRGNTIYF
TRBV7-8	TRBD1	.	TRBJ2-3	TGTGCCAGCAGCTTAGGTTTGGACAGGGGGCGGAGGGGCACAGATACGCAGTATTTT	CASSLGLDRGRRGTDTQYF
TRBV6-5	.	.	TRBJ1-2	TGTGCCAGCAGCCCCGGGACAATCTATGGCTACACCTTC	CASSPGTIYGYTF
TRBV2	TRBD2	.	TRBJ2-7	TGTGCCAGCACCCCCCCTAGCGGGGTAGGCGAGCAGTACTTC	CASTPPSGVGEQYF
TRBV5-6	.	.	TRBJ2-2	TGTGCCAGCAGCTTGTACGCAGTCAACACCGGGGAGCTGTTTTTT	CASSLYAVNTGELFF
TRBV12-5	TRBD1	.	TRBJ1-5	TGTGCTAGTGGTTCGGACAGGAACAATCAGCCCCAGCATTTT	CASGSDRNNQPQHF
TRBV11-3	TRBD1	once	TRBJ1-6	TGTGCCAGCAGCTTAGATGTGACAGGGGGGAATTCACCCCTCCACTTT	CASSLDVTGGNSPLHF
TRBV6-6	.	.	TRBJ1-6	TGTGCCAGCAGGAGTAATTCACCCCTCCACTTT	CASRSNSPLHF
TRBV7-2	TRBD2	.	TRBJ2-7	TGTGCCAGCAGCTTAGACCGCGGGGGGGCGAGGGAGCAGTACTTC	CASSLDRGGAREQYF
TRBV2	TRBD2	.	TRBJ2-5	TGTGCCAGCAAATATAGCGGGGGGAGGGAGACCCAGTACTTC	CASKYSGGRETQYF
TRBV7-9	.	once	TRBJ1-5	TGTGCCAGCAGCCCCCTAGACCAGCAGCCCCAGCATTTT	CASSPLDQQPQHF
TRBV30	.	.	TRBJ2-7	TGTGCCTGGAGTGCGCGCGTTGGCTACGAGCAGTACTTC	CAWSARVGYEQYF
TRBV10-3	TRBD2	.	TRBJ2-3	TGTGCCATCACTAGCGGGGGGCGCGATACGCAGTATTTT	CAITSGGRDTQYF
TRBV7-2	.	.	TRBJ2-2	TGTGCCAGCAACGAAAGAATACAAGTTACCGGGGAGCTGTTTTTT	CASNERIQVTGELFF
TRBV5-4	.	.	TRBJ1-6	TGTGCCAGCAGCTTGAGAGCGGGGAATAATTCACCCCTCCACTTT	CASSLRAGNNSPLHF
TRBV5-4	TRBD1	.	TRBJ1-3	TGTGCCAGCAGCTCACAGGGGTCTGGAAACACCATATATTTT	CASSSQGSGNTIYF
TRBV7-2	TRBD2	.	TRBJ2-3	TGTGCCAGCAGCTTCAGCGGGGGTGGGGCAGATACGCAGTATTTT	CASSFSGGGADTQYF
TRBV20-1	.	.	TRBJ1-1	TGCAGTGTCGCAGGGAACACTGAAGCTTTCTTT	CSVAGNTEAFF
TRBV19	.	.	TRBJ2-2	TGTGCCAGTAGTACCCCGGGACTCTTGAACACCGGGGAGCTGTTTTTT	CASSTPGLLNTGELFF